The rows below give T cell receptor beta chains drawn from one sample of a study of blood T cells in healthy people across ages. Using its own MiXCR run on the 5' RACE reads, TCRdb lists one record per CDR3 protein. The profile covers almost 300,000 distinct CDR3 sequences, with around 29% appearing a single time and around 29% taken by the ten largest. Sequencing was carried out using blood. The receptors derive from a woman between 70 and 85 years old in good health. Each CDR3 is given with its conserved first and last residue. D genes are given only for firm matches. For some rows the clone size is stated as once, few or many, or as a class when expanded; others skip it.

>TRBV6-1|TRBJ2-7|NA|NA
CASSGVSGTSHEQYF
TGTGCCAGCAGTGGGGTCAGCGGTACTTCCCACGAGCAGTACTTC
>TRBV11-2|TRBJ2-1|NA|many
CASSLSGLQGNEQFF
TGTGCCAGCAGCTTAAGTGGCCTGCAGGGGAATGAGCAGTTCTTC
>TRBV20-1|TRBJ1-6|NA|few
CSATRQSSNSPLHF
TGCAGTGCTACGCGACAGTCCTCTAATTCACCCCTCCACTTT
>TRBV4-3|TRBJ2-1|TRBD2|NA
CASSQRPLTSAKTQRPNEQFF
TGCGCCAGCAGCCAACGCCCCCTTACTAGCGCCAAAACACAGAGACCCAATGAGCAGTTCTTC
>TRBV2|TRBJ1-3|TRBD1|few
CASSETVRGHGNTIYF
TGTGCCAGCAGTGAAACGGTCAGGGGGCATGGAAACACCATATATTTT
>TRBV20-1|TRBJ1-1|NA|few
CSARVIGEAFF
TGCAGTGCTAGAGTGATCGGTGAAGCTTTCTTT
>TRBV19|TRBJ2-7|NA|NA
CASPASFYEQYF
TGTGCCAGTCCCGCCAGTTTCTACGAGCAGTACTTC
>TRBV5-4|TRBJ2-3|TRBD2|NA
CASSPTSGRARTDTQYF
TGTGCCAGCAGCCCCACTAGCGGGAGGGCTCGTACAGATACGCAGTATTTT
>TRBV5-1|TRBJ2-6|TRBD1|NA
CASSAVGTGSGANVLTF
TGCGCCAGCAGCGCCGTGGGGACAGGCTCTGGGGCCAACGTCCTGACTTTC
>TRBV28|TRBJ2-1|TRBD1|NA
CASSPIGTGSYNEQFF
TGTGCCAGCAGTCCTATCGGGACAGGGTCCTACAATGAGCAGTTCTTC
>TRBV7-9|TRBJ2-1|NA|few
CASSKTSVNEQFF
TGTGCCAGCAGCAAGACTAGTGTGAATGAGCAGTTCTTC
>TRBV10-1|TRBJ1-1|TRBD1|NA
CASSESGTGLFNTEAFF
TGCGCCAGCAGTGAGTCCGGGACAGGCCTATTTAACACTGAAGCTTTCTTT
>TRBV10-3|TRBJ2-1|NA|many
CAISEDISRDQFF
TGTGCCATCAGTGAGGACATCTCCAGGGATCAGTTCTTC
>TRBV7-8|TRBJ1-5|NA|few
CASSLEGRGYSNQPQHF
TGTGCCAGCAGCTTAGAAGGGCGAGGGTATAGCAATCAGCCCCAGCATTTT
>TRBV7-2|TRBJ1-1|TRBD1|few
CASSGQGTAEAFF
TGTGCCAGCAGCGGACAGGGGACGGCTGAAGCTTTCTTT
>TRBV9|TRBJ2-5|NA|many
CASSVGVEQTQYF
TGTGCCAGCAGCGTAGGGGTAGAGCAGACCCAGTACTTC
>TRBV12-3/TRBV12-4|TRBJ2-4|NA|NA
CASGPGVSKNIQYF
TGTGCCAGCGGTCCGGGGGTTTCCAAAAACATTCAGTACTTC
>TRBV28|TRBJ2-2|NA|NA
CASSLRVVRPSGELFF
TGTGCCAGCAGTTTAAGGGTCGTTCGCCCCAGCGGGGAGCTGTTTTTT
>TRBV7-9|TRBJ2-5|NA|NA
CASSPISIAAETQYF
TGTGCCAGCAGCCCGATTTCAATAGCGGCAGAGACCCAGTACTTC
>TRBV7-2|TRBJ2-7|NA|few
CAGSLGTHGGEQYF
TGTGCCGGCAGCTTGGGGACCCACGGGGGCGAGCAGTACTTC
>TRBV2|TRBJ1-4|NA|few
CASNQVPNEKLFF
TGTGCCAGCAATCAGGTCCCTAATGAAAAACTGTTTTTT
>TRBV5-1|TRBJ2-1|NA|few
CASSPGLASNEQFF
TGCGCCAGCAGCCCCGGACTGGCGAGCAATGAGCAGTTCTTC
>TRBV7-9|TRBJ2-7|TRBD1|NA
CASSPWTGGSYEQYF
TGTGCCAGCAGCCCGTGGACAGGGGGGTCCTACGAGCAGTACTTC
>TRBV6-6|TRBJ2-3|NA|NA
CASSRSGTDTQYF
TGTGCCAGCAGCCGGTCGGGCACAGATACGCAGTATTTT
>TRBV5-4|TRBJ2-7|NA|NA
CASGPNGVTSYEQYF
TGTGCCAGCGGCCCAAACGGGGTCACCTCCTACGAGCAGTACTTC
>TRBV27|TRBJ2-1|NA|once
CASRPNSRSYNEQFF
TGTGCCAGCAGACCTAATAGCCGCTCCTACAATGAGCAGTTCTTC
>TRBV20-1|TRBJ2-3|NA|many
CSARGRLFSTDTQYF
TGCAGTGCTAGAGGTCGCCTATTTAGCACAGATACGCAGTATTTT
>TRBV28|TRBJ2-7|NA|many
CASRVKGYEQYF
TGTGCCAGCAGAGTCAAAGGCTACGAGCAGTACTTC
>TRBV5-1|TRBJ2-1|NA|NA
CASRIWDRGNEQFF
TGCGCCAGCAGAATTTGGGACCGGGGAAATGAGCAGTTCTTC
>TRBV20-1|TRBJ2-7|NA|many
CSAPRLTSPEQYF
TGCAGTGCTCCACGACTTACTAGTCCCGAGCAGTACTTC
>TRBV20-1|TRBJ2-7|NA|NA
CSASGELSYEQYF
TGCAGTGCCTCAGGGGAGCTATCCTACGAGCAGTACTTC
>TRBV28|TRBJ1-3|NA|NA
CASRNPTGRNSGNTIYF
TGTGCCAGCAGAAATCCGACGGGACGGAACTCTGGAAACACCATATATTTT
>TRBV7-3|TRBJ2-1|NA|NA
CASSPGGGDNEQFF
TGTGCCAGCAGCCCTGGAGGCGGAGACAATGAGCAGTTCTTC
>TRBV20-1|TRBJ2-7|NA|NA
CSASGLADYEQYF
TGCAGTGCTTCGGGACTGGCCGACTACGAGCAGTACTTC
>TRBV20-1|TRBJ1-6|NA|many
CSASLGTELAPLHF
TGCAGTGCTAGTCTGGGGACGGAACTTGCACCCCTCCACTTT
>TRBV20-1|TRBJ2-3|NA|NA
CSALQVLDSDTQYF
TGCAGTGCCCTTCAGGTCTTGGACTCCGATACGCAGTATTTT
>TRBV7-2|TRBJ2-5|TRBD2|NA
CASSLLGLAGESETQYF
TGTGCCAGCAGCTTGCTTGGACTAGCGGGAGAATCAGAGACCCAGTACTTC
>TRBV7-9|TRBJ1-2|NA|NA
CASSETSNYGYTF
TGTGCCAGCAGCGAAACAAGTAACTATGGCTACACCTTC
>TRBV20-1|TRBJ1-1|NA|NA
CSGVRGRAFF
TGCAGTGGAGTGCGGGGGCGAGCTTTCTTT
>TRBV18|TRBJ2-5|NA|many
CASSPTGQETQYF
TGTGCCAGCTCACCAACGGGGCAAGAGACCCAGTACTTC
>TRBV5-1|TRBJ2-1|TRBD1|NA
CASSADRGAYNEQFF
TGCGCCAGCAGCGCGGACAGGGGAGCATACAATGAGCAGTTCTTC
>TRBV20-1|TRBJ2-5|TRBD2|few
CSARGREALGETQYF
TGCAGTGCCCGAGGGCGGGAGGCCTTGGGAGAGACCCAGTACTTC
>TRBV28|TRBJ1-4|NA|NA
CASSPLNEKLFF
TGTGCCAGCAGCCCCCTCAATGAAAAACTGTTTTTT
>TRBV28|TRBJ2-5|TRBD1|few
CASSSDRGLDF
TGTGCCAGCAGCTCCGACAGGGGTCTAGACTTC
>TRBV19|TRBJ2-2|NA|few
CASSIFGRENTGELFF
TGTGCCAGTAGTATTTTCGGACGGGAGAACACCGGGGAGCTGTTTTTT
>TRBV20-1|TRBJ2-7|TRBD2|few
CSAREGGGGRRYEQYF
TGCAGTGCTAGAGAGGGGGGAGGCGGGAGGAGGTACGAGCAGTACTTC
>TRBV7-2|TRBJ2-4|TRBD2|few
CASSWRGERGGNIQYF
TGTGCCAGCAGCTGGCGCGGGGAGCGGGGTGGAAACATTCAGTACTTC
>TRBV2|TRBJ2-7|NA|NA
CASMSTPDEQYF
TGTGCCAGCATGTCCACACCGGACGAGCAGTACTTC
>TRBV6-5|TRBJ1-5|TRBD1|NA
CASSPRTGSLPSQPQHF
TGTGCCAGCAGCCCGCGGACAGGGTCTCTCCCCTCTCAGCCCCAGCATTTT
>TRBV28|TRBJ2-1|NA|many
CASSFPGGFRANEQFF
TGTGCCAGCAGTTTCCCTGGGGGCTTCCGGGCCAATGAGCAGTTCTTC
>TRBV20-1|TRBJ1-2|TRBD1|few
CSALPGQGGYTF
TGCAGTGCTTTACCGGGACAGGGAGGCTACACCTTC
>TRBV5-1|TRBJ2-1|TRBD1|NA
CASSLGGQGYNEQFF
TGCGCCAGCAGCTTGGGTGGACAGGGGTACAATGAGCAGTTCTTC
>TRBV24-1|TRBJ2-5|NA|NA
CATPNRDNQETQYF
TGTGCCACCCCAAACCGGGACAACCAAGAGACCCAGTACTTC
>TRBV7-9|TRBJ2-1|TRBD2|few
CASSLNLAGLNEQFF
TGTGCCAGCAGCCTCAACCTAGCGGGACTCAATGAGCAGTTCTTC
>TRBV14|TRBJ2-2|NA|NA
CASSPIVTSTGELFF
TGTGCCAGCAGCCCTATAGTCACAAGCACCGGGGAGCTGTTTTTT
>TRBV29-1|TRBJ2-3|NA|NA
CSSLIRGAPQYF
TGCAGCTCCTTGATTAGGGGGGCTCCGCAGTATTTT
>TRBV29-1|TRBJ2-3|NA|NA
CSVEGASEAQYF
TGCAGCGTTGAGGGTGCCTCCGAAGCGCAGTATTTT
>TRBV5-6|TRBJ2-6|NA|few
CASSLLSSGANVLTF
TGTGCCAGCAGCTTGCTAAGCTCTGGGGCCAACGTCCTGACTTTC
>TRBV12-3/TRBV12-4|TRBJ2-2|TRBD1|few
CASSFGDSTGELFF
TGTGCCAGCAGTTTCGGGGACAGCACCGGGGAGCTGTTTTTT
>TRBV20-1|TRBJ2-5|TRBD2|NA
CSARKREGETQYF
TGCAGTGCTAGAAAACGGGAGGGCGAGACCCAGTACTTC